This paragraph reports one T cell receptor (beta chain). Its matching antigen is unknown. This CDR3 comprises 16 residues. The J segment lost 4 bases and the V segment lost 4 bases, leaving 12 bases of the junction unmatched. Germline values: CDR1 MDHEN, CDR2 SYDVKM. This record comes from a study of blood T cells in healthy people across ages. The use of a sample-barcoded 5' primer and a J-beta primer mix characterized a second PCR of about 7 to 12 cycles. A template-switch adaptor that had 12 random nucleotides put a tag on each cDNA molecule. TCRdb re-called the 5' RACE reads through MiXCR, storing one row per CDR3 protein. The table has over 1.5 million distinct CDR3 sequences, around 48% seen once. Each donor was a healthy Caucasian individual from Russia, aged roughly 6 to 95. Whenever a sample was processed, at least 6.5 million PBMCs were isolated. Overall study findings and caveats: More naive CD4+ cells and higher diversity were found in long-lived than in aged donors.

This TCR derives from a woman aged 40 to 50 in good health. The chain uses TRBV28 and TRBJ2-7, with 8 bases aligning to TRBD2. Specimen: blood. This CDR3 reads CASSSPLERGTYEQYF. The CDR3 DNA is TGTGCCAGCAGTTCCCCTCTTGAGCGGGGGACGTACGAGCAGTACTTC.